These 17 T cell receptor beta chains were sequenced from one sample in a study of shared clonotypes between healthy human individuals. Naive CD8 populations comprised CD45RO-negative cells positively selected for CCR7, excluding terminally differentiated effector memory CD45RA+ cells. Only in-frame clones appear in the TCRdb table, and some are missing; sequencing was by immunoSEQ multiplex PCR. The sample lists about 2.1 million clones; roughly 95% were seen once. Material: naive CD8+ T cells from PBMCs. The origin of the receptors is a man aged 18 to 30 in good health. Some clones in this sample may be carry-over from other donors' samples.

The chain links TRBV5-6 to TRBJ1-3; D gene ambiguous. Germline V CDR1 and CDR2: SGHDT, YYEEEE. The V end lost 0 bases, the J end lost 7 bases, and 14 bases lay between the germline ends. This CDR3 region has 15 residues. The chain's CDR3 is CASSLVDGEGNTIYF. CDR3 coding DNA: TGTGCCAGCAGCTTGGTGGACGGGGAAGGCAACACCATATATTTT.

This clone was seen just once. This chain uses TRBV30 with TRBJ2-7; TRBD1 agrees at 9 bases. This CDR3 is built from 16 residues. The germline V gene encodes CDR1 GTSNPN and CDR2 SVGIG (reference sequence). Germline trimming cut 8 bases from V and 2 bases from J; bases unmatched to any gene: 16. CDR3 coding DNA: TGTGCCGGTAAGACTACGGATGGGACAGGGCCCTACGAGCAGTACTTC. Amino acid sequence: CAGKTTDGTGPYEQYF.

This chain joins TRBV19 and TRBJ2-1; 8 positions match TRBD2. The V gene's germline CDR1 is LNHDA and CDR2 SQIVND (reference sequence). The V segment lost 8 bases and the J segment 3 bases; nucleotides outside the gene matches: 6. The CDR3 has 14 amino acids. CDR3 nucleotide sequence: TGTGCCAGTTCCGGGACTAGAAGCTACAATGAGCAGTTCTTC. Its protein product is CASSGTRSYNEQFF.

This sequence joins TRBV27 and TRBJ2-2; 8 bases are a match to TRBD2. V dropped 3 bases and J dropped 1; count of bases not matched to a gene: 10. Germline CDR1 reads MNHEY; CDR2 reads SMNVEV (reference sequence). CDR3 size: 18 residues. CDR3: CASSFLGGAGGNTGELFF. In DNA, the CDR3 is TGTGCCAGCAGTTTCCTCGGTGGGGCGGGAGGGAACACCGGGGAGCTGTTTTTT.

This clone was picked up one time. The chain's CDR3 is CASSVNGVAYNEQFF. The CDR3 nucleotides are TGTGCCAGCAGCGTAAACGGAGTGGCATACAATGAGCAGTTCTTC. The chain links TRBV9 to TRBJ2-1; D call uncertain. With 1 base removed from V and 4 bases from J, the gap between germline ends came to 12 bases. Germline assignment: CDR1 SGDLS and CDR2 YYNGEE. This CDR3 has 15 residues.

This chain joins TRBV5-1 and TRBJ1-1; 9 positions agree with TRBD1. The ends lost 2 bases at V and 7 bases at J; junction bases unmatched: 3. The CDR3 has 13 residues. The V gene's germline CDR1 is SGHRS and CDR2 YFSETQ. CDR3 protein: CASSFGTGNEAFF. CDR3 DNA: TGCGCCAGCAGCTTTGGGACAGGGAATGAAGCTTTCTTT.

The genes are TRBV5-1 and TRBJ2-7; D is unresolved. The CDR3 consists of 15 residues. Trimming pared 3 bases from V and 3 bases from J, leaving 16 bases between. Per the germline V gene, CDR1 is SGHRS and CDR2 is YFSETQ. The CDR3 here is CASSSPVGPSYEQYF. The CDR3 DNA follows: TGCGCCAGCAGCTCCCCGGTAGGACCCAGCTACGAGCAGTACTTC.

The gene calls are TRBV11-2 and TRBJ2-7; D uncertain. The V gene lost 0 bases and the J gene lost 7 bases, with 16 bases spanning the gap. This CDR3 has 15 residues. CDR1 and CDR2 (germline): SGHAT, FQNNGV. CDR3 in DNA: TGTGCCAGCAGCTTAGATCCAGTGGCAGCTAATGAGCAGTACTTC. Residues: CASSLDPVAANEQYF.

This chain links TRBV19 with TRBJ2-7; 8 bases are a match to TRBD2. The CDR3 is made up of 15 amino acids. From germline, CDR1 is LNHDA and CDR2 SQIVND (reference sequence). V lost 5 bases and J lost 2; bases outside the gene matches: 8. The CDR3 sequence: CASSPTSSGTYEQYF. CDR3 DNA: TGTGCCAGTAGTCCAACTAGTAGCGGGACCTACGAGCAGTACTTC. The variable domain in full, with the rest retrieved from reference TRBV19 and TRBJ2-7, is DGGITQSPKYLFRKEGQNVTLSCEQNLNHDAMYWYRQDPGQGLRLIYYSQIVNDFQKGDIAEGYSVSREKKESFPLTVTSAQKNPTAFYLCASSPTSSGTYEQYFGPGTRLTVT.

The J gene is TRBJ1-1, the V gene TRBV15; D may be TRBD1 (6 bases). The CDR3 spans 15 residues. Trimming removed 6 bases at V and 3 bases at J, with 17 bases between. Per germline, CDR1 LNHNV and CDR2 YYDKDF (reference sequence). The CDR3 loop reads CATRSPGDPDTEAFF. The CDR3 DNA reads TGTGCCACCAGATCCCCAGGGGATCCCGACACTGAAGCTTTCTTT.

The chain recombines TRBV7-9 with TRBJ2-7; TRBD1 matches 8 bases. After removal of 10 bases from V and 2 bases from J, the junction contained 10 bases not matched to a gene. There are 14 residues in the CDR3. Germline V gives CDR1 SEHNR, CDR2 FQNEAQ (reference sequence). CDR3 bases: TGTGCCACCCAAGCGGACAGGGCCGCCTACGAGCAGTACTTC. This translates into CATQADRAAYEQYF.

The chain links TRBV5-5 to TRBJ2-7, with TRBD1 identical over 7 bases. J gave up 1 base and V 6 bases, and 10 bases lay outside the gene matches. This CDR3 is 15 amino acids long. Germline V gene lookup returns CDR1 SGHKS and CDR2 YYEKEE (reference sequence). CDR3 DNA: TGTGCCAGCACCACTGACAGGGAGCCTTCCTACGAGCAGTACTTC. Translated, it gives CASTTDREPSYEQYF.

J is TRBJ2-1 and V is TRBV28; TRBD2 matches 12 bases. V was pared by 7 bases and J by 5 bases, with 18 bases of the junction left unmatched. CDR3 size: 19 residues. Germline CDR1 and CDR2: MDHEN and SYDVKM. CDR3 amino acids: CASIRVSFPSGREDNEQFF. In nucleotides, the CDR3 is TGTGCCAGCATTCGGGTGAGCTTTCCTAGCGGGAGGGAAGACAATGAGCAGTTCTTC.

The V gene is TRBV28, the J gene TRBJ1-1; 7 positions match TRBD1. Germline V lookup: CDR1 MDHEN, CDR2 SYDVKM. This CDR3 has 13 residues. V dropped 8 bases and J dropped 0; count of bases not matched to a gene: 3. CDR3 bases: TGTGCCAGCGTGACAGGGATGAACACTGAAGCTTTCTTT. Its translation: CASVTGMNTEAFF.

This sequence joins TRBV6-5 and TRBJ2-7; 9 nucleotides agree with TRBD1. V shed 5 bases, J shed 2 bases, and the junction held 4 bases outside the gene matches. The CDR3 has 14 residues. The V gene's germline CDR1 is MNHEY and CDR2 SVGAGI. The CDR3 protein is CASSMRTGAYEQYF. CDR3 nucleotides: TGTGCCAGCAGTATGCGGACAGGGGCCTACGAGCAGTACTTC.

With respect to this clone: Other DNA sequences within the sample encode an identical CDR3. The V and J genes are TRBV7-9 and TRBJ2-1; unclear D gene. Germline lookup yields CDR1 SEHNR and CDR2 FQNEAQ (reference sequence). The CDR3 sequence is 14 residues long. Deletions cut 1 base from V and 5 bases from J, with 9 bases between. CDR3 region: CASSLVSGNNEQFF. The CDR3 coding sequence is TGTGCCAGCAGCTTAGTGTCAGGCAACAATGAGCAGTTCTTC.

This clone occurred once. The CDR3 loop is CASSPGGPWYF. In DNA, the CDR3 is TGTGCCAGCAGTCCCGGCGGACCGTGGTACTTC. The J gene is TRBJ2-5, the V gene TRBV27, with D unresolved. Germline V gene data show CDR1 as MNHEY and CDR2 as SMNVEV (reference sequence). This CDR3 region has 11 residues. Trimming took off 5 bases at V and 13 bases at J, with 14 bases between the two ends.